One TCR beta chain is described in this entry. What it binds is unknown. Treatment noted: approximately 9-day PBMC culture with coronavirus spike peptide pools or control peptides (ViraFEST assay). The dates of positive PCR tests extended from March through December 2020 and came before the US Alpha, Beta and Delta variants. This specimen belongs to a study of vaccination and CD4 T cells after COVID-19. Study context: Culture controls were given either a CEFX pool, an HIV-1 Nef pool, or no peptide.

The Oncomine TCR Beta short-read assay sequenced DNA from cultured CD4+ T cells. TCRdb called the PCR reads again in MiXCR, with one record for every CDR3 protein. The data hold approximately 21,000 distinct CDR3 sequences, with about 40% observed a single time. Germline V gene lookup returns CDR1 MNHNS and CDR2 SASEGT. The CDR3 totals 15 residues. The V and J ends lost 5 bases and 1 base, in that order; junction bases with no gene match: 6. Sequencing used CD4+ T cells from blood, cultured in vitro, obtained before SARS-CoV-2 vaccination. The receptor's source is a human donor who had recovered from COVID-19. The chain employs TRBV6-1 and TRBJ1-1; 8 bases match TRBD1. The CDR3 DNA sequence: TGTGCCAGCAGTCTCCGGACAGGGCGGAACACTGAAGCTTTCTTT. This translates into CASSLRTGRNTEAFF.